What follows are 16 T cell receptor beta chains derived from one specimen sequenced in a study of T-cell memory formation after mild COVID-19. Each CDR3 protein gets one entry after TCRdb re-called the 5' RACE reads with MiXCR. The data show roughly 280,000 distinct CDR3 sequences, approximately 7.6% seen once. The specimen was PBMCs or a T cell subset sorted from them (not recorded which). Receptors originate from a man between 18 and 29 years old who had mild COVID-19 (a few samples of this study predate the infection). Cell type and time point are not known.

This clonotype was seen many times. One junction end does not reproduce the germline sequence, and a read error may be involved. The chain employs TRBV19 and TRBJ2-1, with a possible D match to TRBD2 (5 bases). CDR1 LNHDA and CDR2 SQIVND come from the germline V gene (reference sequence). The CDR3 spans 13 residues. CDR3: CASSIASYSEQFF. In nucleotides, the CDR3 is TGTGCCAGTAGTATCGCTAGCTACAGTGAGCAGTTCTTC.

This clonotype was counted a few times. The chain joins TRBV21-1 to TRBJ2-7. TRBV21-1 counts as a pseudogene. CDR3 length equals 11 residues. CDR3 amino acids: CASSKVPIGYF. The CDR3 coding sequence is TGTGCCAGCAGCAAAGTCCCTATAGGGTACTTC.

This clonotype showed up just a few times. The chain employs TRBV6-2 or TRBV6-3 and TRBJ2-7; 10 bases align to TRBD1. Germline loops: CDR1 MNHEY, CDR2 SVGEGT. After removal of 7 bases from V and 3 bases from J, the junction contained 9 bases not matched to a gene. CDR3 length: 15 amino acids. CDR3 loop: CASNDLGTGDYEQYF. The CDR3 DNA sequence: TGTGCCAGCAACGACCTTGGGACAGGGGACTACGAGCAGTACTTC.

The chain employs TRBV18 and TRBJ1-6; tentatively, D is TRBD1 (5 bases). The V and J ends lost 4 bases and 13 bases respectively, with 14 bases between them. Germline V gives CDR1 KGHSH, CDR2 LQKENI. The CDR3 consists of 13 residues. The CDR3 coding sequence is TGTGCCAGCTCACGGGGGACGGACTCGCCCCTCCACTTT. The encoded protein is CASSRGTDSPLHF.

Remarks on this clonotype: A much larger clone lies one base from this, so it may be a read error. V gene TRBV6-2 or TRBV6-3 combines with J gene TRBJ2-7; D is unclear. Between the trimmed V and J ends, which lost 5 bases and 0 bases, there was a span of 14 bases. Germline loops: CDR1 MNHEY, CDR2 SVGEGT. The CDR3 consists of 15 residues. CDR3 protein: CASSRLHGDSYEQYV. Here the CDR3 DNA reads TGTGCCAGCAGTCGCCTTCACGGCGACTCCTACGAGCAGTACGTC.

Only a few counts were recorded for this clonotype. The chain joins TRBV7-2 to TRBJ2-5, with 10 bases identical to TRBD1. Trimming at V came to 2 bases and at J to 4 bases, leaving 4 bases not matched to a gene. Per germline, CDR1 SGHTA and CDR2 FQGNSA. This CDR3 has 15 residues. The CDR3 region is CASSLPGQGGETQYF. DNA for the CDR3: TGTGCCAGCAGCTTACCCGGACAGGGGGGAGAGACCCAGTACTTC.

V gene TRBV5-5 combines with J gene TRBJ1-6; D is ambiguous. The CDR3 loop spans 13 amino acids. V was pared by 0 bases and J by 10 bases, with 8 bases between. The germline V gene encodes CDR1 SGHKS and CDR2 YYEKEE (reference sequence). CDR3 loop: CASSLARESPLHF. In DNA, the CDR3 is TGTGCCAGCAGCTTGGCCCGGGAATCACCCCTCCACTTT.

The rearrangement joins TRBV20-1 to TRBJ2-3, with D perhaps TRBD2 (6 bases). Trimming took 1 base from V and 2 from J, leaving 13 bases between them. Germline V gene lookup returns CDR1 DFQATT and CDR2 SNEGSKA (reference sequence). The CDR3 runs to 15 residues. CDR3 nucleotides: TGCAGTGCTAGAGGGGCGGGGCTCATCACAGATACGCAGTATTTT. As protein: CSARGAGLITDTQYF.

The rearrangement links TRBV6-1 to TRBJ2-3, with 7 bases fitting TRBD1. Trimming took 1 base from V and 10 from J; bases not matched to a gene: 2. This CDR3 has 12 amino acids. Germline V gene sequence: CDR1 MNHNS, CDR2 SASEGT. The CDR3 here is CASSEDRGAQYF. As DNA, the CDR3 is TGTGCCAGCAGTGAAGACAGGGGCGCGCAGTATTTT.

The V gene is TRBV5-1, the J gene TRBJ2-3; no reliable D call. The V gene's germline CDR1 is SGHRS and CDR2 YFSETQ. The ends were cut back, 2 bases at V and 2 bases at J, with 12 bases in the middle. This CDR3 contains 15 residues. Here the CDR3 reads CASSLSPSYTDTQYF. The CDR3 bases are TGCGCCAGCAGCTTATCCCCGTCTTACACAGATACGCAGTATTTT.

In this sample, this clonotype turned up a few times. The rearrangement links TRBV2 to TRBJ2-5; no clear D. V gave up 5 bases and J gave up 2 bases, with 18 bases separating them. Germline values: CDR1 SNHLY, CDR2 FYNNEI. CDR3 size: 16 residues. This CDR3 is CASSHTERLWQETQYF. As DNA, the CDR3 is TGTGCCAGCAGTCACACGGAGAGGCTTTGGCAAGAGACCCAGTACTTC.

The chain is built from TRBV20-1 and TRBJ1-2; D is possibly TRBD1 (5 bases). CDR1 and CDR2 (germline): DFQATT, SNEGSKA (reference sequence). V lost 0 bases and J lost 4, with 9 bases in between. This CDR3 spans 13 amino acids. In nucleotides, the CDR3 is TGCAGTGCTAGAGAAGCTGGGACCTATGGCTACACCTTC. It encodes CSAREAGTYGYTF.

Details on this clonotype: A much larger clone lies a single base off, so this may be a read error. The CDR3 DNA sequence: TGTGCCAGCCGAGAAGCGCAGCCACCCTACGAGCCGTACTTC. Translated: CASREAQPPYEPYF. The chain uses TRBV27 and TRBJ2-7; D gene uncertain. This CDR3 region has 14 residues. The germline V gene encodes CDR1 MNHEY and CDR2 SMNVEV (reference sequence).

This clonotype was seen more than once but under ten times. The chain recombines TRBV21-1 with TRBJ2-7; no check of the table's D call, TRBD1, against the DNA was made. TRBV21-1 is given as a pseudogene. The CDR3 contains 13 residues. CDR3 nucleotide sequence: TGTGCCAGCAAGGGGTGGTGGTCCTACGAGCAGTACGTC. Its protein is CASKGWWSYEQYV.

The V gene is TRBV4-1, the J gene TRBJ2-6, with D uncertain. V was shortened by 1 base and J by 1 base, with 8 bases between the two germline ends. This CDR3 region has 16 residues. CDR1 is MGHRA and CDR2 is YSYEKL in the germline V gene. The DNA of the CDR3 is TGCGCCAGCAGCCAAGGTCCGTCGTCTGGGGCCAACGTCCTGACTTTC. Amino acid sequence: CASSQGPSSGANVLTF.

A few counts support this clonotype. The CDR3 region is CASSKGTGTQPQHF. CDR3 nucleotides: TGTGCCAGTAGTAAGGGGACAGGGACTCAGCCCCAGCATTTT. This chain links TRBV19 with TRBJ1-5; 9 bases fit TRBD1. This CDR3 region has 14 residues. Germline CDR1 is LNHDA and CDR2 is SQIVND (reference sequence). After removal of 4 bases from V and 6 bases from J, the junction contained 4 bases not matched to a gene.